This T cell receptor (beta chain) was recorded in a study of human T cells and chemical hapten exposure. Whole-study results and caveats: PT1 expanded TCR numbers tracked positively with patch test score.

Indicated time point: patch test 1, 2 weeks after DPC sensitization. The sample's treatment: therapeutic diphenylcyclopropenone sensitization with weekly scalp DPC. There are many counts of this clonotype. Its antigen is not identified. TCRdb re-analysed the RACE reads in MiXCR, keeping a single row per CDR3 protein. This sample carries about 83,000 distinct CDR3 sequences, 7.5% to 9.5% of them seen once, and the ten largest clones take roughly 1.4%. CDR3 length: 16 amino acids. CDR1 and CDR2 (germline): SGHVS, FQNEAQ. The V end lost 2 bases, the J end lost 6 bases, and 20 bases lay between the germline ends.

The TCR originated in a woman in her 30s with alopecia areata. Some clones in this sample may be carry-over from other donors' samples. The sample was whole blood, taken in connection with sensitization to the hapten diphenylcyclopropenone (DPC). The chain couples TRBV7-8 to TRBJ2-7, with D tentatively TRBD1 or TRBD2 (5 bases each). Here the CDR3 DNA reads TGTGCCAGCAGCTTAAGGGGAGTCCCTGGGCTTACCGAGCAGTACTTC. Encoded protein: CASSLRGVPGLTEQYF.